This T cell receptor (beta chain) was profiled in a study of blood T cell repertoires in COVID-19. Germline V gives CDR1 KGHDR, CDR2 SFDVKD. The CDR3 runs to 15 residues. After removal of 4 bases from V and 9 bases from J, the junction contained 10 bases not matched to a gene. TCRdb's table, derived via immunoSEQ multiplex PCR, lists solely in-frame clones and lacks some. The table has about 300,000 clones, over 75% seen once. The chain recombines TRBV24-1 with TRBJ2-3; 9 bases fit TRBD1. Sample: PBMCs or T cells enriched from blood (not recorded which). This clonotype originated in a woman aged 25-40 years who had recovered from COVID-19. The CDR3 DNA follows: TGTGCCACCAGTGACCCGGGACAGGGACTAACGACGCAGTATTTT. Its protein is CATSDPGQGLTTQYF.